Sequencing of this T cell receptor (beta chain) was carried out in a study of blood T cell repertoires in COVID-19. Across the study: PBMCs, B-cell-depleted T cells, or T cells were the source of the cDNA or gDNA that made up the material.

Germline V gene data show CDR1 as PRHDT and CDR2 as FYEKMQ (reference sequence). The CDR3 runs 17 residues. Trimming left V 4 bases short and J 1 base short, with 19 bases between. Original handling: The assay estimated nucleated cells by amplifying reference gene primers. Sequencing used immunoSEQ multiplex PCR; TCRdb keeps in-frame clones, though not all of them. Clonal size and the V and J genes are those of that table, whereas D and trimming came from the DNA. The sample carries a few hundred thousand clones, around 84% recorded once. The TCR sequence derives from a young woman with acute or convalescent COVID-19. The sample comprised peripheral blood. The gene calls are TRBV13 and TRBJ1-1; D ambiguous. CDR3 coding DNA: TGTGCCAGCAGCTACTCTACCCTACAGCTCACGAACACTGAAGCTTTCTTT. Translation gives CASSYSTLQLTNTEAFF. The variable domain in full, with the rest retrieved from reference TRBV13 and TRBJ1-1, is AAGVIQSPRHLIKEKRETATLKCYPIPRHDTVYWYQQGPGQDPQFLISFYEKMQSDKGSIPDRFSAQQFSDYHSELNMSSLELGDSALYFCASSYSTLQLTNTEAFFGQGTRLTVV.